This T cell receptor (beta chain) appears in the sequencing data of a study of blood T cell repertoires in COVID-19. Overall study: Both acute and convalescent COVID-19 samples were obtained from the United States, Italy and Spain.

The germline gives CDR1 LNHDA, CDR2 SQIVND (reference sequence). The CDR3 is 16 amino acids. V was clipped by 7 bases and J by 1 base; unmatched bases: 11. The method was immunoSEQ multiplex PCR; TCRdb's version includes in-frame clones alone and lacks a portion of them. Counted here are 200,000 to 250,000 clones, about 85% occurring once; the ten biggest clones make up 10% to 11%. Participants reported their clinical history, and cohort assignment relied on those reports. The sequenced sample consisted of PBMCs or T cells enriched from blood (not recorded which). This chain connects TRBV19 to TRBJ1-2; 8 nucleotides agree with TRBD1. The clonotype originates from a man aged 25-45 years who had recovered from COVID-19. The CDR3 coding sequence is TGTGCCAGTAATTATCCAAGACAGGGGAGTAACTATGGCTACACCTTC. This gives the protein CASNYPRQGSNYGYTF. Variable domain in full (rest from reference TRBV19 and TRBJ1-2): DGGITQSPKYLFRKEGQNVTLSCEQNLNHDAMYWYRQDPGQGLRLIYYSQIVNDFQKGDIAEGYSVSREKKESFPLTVTSAQKNPTAFYLCASNYPRQGSNYGYTFGSGTRLTVV.